This entry features one T cell receptor (beta chain) sequence. TCRdb's copy holds only in-frame clones and misses some; the assay was immunoSEQ multiplex PCR. This table holds around 220,000 clones, around 82% found once. This CDR3 comprises 11 residues. The V end lost 5 bases, the J end lost 16 bases, and 14 bases lay between the germline ends. Per germline, CDR1 SNHLY and CDR2 FYNNEI. The data derive from a study of blood T cell repertoires in COVID-19. About the study: Some COVID-19 samples were acute and others convalescent; all came from the United States, Italy and Spain.

The TCR sequence derives from a woman aged 80 or over with active or convalescent COVID-19. V usage is TRBV2 and J usage is TRBJ1-4; the D is unclear. The material sequenced was peripheral blood. CDR3 sequence (DNA): TGTGCCAGCAGTTACGCGGGAATGGGGTTTTTT. This sequence encodes CASSYAGMGFF.